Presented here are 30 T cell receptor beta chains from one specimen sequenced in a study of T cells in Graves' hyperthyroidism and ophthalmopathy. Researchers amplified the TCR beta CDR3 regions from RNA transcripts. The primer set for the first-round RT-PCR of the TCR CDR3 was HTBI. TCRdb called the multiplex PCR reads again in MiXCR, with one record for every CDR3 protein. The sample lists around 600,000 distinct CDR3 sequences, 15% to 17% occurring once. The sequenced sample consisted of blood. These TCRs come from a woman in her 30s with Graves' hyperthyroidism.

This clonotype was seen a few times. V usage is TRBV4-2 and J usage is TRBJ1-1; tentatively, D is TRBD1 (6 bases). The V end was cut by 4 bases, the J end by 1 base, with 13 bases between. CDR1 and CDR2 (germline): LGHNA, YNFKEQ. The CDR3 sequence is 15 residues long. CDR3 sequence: CASSRWGGWNTEAFF. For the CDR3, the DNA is TGTGCCAGCAGCCGATGGGGGGGCTGGAACACTGAAGCTTTCTTT.

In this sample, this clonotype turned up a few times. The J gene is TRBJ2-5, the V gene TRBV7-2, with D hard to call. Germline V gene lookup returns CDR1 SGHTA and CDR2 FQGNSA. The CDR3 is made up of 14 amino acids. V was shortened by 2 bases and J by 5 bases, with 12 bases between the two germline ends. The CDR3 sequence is CASSLSLLVETQYF. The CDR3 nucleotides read TGTGCCAGCAGCTTAAGCCTCCTAGTGGAGACCCAGTACTTC.

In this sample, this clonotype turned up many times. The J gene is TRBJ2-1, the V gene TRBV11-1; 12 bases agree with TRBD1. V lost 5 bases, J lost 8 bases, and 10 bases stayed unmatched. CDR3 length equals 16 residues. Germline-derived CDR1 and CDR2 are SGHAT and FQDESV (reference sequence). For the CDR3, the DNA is TGTGCCAGCAGCCGAGCCCCCGGGACAGGGGGCTATGAGCAGTTCTTC. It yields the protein CASSRAPGTGGYEQFF.

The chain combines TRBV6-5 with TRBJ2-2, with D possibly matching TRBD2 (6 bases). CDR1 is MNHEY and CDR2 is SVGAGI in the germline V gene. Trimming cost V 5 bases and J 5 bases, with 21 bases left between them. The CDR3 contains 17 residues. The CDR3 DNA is TGTGCCAGCAGTCCCCCCCCTCGAGCGGGTGATACCGGGGAGCTGTTTTTT. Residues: CASSPPPRAGDTGELFF.

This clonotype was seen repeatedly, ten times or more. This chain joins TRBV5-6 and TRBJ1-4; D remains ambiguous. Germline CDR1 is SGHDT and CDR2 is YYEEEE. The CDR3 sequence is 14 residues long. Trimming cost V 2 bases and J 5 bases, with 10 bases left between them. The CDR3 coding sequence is TGTGCCAGCAGCTTAGGAATCCAGAATGAAAAACTGTTTTTT. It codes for CASSLGIQNEKLFF.

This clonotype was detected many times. The CDR3 coding sequence is TGTGCCAGCAGCTTGGCCGGAGGAAACATTCAGTACTTC. This translates into CASSLAGGNIQYF. The chain couples TRBV7-3 to TRBJ2-4, with D possibly TRBD2 on 5 matching bases. CDR1 is SGHTA and CDR2 is FQGTGA in the germline V gene. V lost 3 bases to trimming and J lost 6 bases, with 9 bases between them. CDR3 length: 13 amino acids.

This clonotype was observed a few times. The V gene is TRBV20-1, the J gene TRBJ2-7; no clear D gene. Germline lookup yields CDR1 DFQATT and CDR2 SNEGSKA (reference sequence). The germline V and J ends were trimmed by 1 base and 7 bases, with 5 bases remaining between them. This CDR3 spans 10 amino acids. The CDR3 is CSARVLEQYF. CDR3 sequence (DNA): TGCAGTGCTAGAGTTTTAGAGCAGTACTTC.

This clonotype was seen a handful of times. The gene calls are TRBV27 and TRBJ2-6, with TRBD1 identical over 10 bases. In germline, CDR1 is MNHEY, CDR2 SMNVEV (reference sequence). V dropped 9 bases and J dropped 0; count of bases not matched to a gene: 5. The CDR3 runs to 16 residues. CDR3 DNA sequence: TGTGCCAGTAGCGGGACAGGGGCCTCTGGGGCCAACGTCCTGACTTTC. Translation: CASSGTGASGANVLTF. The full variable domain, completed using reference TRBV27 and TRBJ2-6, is EAQVTQNPRYLITVTGKKLTVTCSQNMNHEYMSWYRQDPGLGLRQIYYSMNVEVTDKGDVPEGYKVSRKEKRNFPLILESPSPNQTSLYFCASSGTGASGANVLTFGAGSRLTVL.

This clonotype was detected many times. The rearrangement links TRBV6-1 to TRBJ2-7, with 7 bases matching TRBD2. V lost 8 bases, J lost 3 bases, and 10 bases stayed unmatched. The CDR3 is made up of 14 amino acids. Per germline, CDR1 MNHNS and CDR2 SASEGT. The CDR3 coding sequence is TGTGCCAGCTCCCGGGAGGTACGGGACTACGAGCAGTACTTC. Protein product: CASSREVRDYEQYF.

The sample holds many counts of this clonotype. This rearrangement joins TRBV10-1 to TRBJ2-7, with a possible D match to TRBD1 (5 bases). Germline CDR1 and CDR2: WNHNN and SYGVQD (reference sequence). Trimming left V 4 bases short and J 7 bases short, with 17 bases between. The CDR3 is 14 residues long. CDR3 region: CASSATGALWEQYF. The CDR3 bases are TGCGCCAGCAGTGCTACAGGCGCTCTGTGGGAGCAGTACTTC.

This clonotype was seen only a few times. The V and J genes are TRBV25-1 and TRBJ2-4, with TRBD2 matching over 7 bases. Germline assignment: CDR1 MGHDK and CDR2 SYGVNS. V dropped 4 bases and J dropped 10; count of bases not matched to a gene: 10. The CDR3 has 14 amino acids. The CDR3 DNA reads TGTGCCAGCAGTGGATCCGCCGGGGGGAAGATTCAGTACTTC. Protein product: CASSGSAGGKIQYF.

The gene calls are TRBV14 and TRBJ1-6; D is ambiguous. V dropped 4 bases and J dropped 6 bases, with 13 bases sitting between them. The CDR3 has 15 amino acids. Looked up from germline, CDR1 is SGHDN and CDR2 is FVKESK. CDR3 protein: CASSPRIFPNSPLHF. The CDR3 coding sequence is TGTGCCAGCAGCCCCAGGATCTTCCCTAATTCACCCCTCCACTTT.

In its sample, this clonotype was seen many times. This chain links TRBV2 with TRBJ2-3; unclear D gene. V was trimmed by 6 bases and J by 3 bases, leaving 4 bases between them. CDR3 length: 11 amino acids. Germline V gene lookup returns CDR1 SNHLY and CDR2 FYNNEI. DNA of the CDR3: TGTGCCAGCAGGGTGACAGATACGCAGTATTTT. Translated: CASRVTDTQYF.

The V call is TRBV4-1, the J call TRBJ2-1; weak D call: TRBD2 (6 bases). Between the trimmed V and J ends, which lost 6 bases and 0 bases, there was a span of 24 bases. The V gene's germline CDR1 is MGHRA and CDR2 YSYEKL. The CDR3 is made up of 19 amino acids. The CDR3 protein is CASRLQPGLSRSSYNEQFF. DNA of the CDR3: TGCGCCAGCAGATTGCAGCCCGGACTAAGCAGAAGCTCCTACAATGAGCAGTTCTTC.

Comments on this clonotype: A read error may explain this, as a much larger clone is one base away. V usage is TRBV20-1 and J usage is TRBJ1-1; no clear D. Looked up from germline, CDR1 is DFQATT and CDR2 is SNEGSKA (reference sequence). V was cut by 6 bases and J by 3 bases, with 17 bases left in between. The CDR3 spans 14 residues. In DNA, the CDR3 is TGCAGTGCAACTATAGAAGCCTGGGACACTGAAGCTTTCTTT. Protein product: CSATIEAWDTEAFF.

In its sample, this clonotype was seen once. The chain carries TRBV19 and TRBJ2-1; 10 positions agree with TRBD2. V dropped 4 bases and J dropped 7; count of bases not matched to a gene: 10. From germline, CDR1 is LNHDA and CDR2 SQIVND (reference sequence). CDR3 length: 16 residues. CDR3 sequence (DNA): TGTGCCAGTAGTACTATGCCAATAGCGGGAGGAAATGAGCAGTTCTTC. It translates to CASSTMPIAGGNEQFF.

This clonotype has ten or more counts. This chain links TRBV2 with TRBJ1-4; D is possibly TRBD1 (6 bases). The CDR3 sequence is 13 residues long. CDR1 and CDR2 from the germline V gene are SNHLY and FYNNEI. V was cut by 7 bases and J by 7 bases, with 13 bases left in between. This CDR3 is CASTRTDTEKLFF. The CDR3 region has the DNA TGTGCCAGCACGCGGACAGATACTGAAAAACTGTTTTTT.

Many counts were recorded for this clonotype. The CDR3 bases are TGTGCCAGCAGGCGAGAAGCGGGTCTGTCCTCCTACGAGCAGTACTTC. Its protein is CASRREAGLSSYEQYF. J is TRBJ2-7 and V is TRBV27; a possible D gene is TRBD2 (6 bases). Germline CDR1 and CDR2: MNHEY and SMNVEV (reference sequence). CDR3 length equals 16 residues. V lost 6 bases to trimming and J lost 0 bases, with 18 bases between them.

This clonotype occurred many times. The DNA for the CDR3 is TGCAGTGCTAGCTCCGGGACAGGGGGCAATAATGAGCAGTTCTTC. Translation gives CSASSGTGGNNEQFF. The gene calls are TRBV20-1 and TRBJ2-1; TRBD1 agrees at 12 bases. CDR1 is DFQATT and CDR2 is SNEGSKA in the germline V gene (reference sequence). Trimming at V came to 3 bases and at J to 7 bases, leaving 7 bases not matched to a gene. The CDR3 totals 15 residues.

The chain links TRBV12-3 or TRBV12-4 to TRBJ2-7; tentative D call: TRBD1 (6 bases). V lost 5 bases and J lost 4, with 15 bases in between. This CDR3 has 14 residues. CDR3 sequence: CASSPGQTDYEQYF. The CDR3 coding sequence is TGTGCCAGCAGTCCAGGACAGACCGATTACGAGCAGTACTTC.

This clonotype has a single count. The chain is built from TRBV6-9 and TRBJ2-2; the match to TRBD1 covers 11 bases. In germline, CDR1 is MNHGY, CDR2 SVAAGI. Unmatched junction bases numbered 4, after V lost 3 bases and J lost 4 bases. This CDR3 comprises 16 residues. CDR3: CASSYGTGGPTGELFF. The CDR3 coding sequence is TGTGCCAGCAGTTACGGGACAGGGGGACCCACCGGGGAGCTGTTTTTT.

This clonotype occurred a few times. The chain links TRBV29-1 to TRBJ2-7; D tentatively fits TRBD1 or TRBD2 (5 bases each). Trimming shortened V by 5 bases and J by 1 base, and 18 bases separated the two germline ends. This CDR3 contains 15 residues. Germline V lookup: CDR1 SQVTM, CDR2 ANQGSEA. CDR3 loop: CSVHEGSNPSYEQYF. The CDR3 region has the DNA TGCAGCGTTCATGAGGGGTCCAATCCGTCCTACGAGCAGTACTTC.

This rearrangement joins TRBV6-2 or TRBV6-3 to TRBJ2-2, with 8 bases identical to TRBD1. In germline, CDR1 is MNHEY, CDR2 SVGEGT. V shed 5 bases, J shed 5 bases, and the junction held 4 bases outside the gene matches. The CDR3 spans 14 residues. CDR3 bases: TGTGCCAGCAGTACAGACAGGGGAACCGGGGAGCTGTTTTTT. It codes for CASSTDRGTGELFF.

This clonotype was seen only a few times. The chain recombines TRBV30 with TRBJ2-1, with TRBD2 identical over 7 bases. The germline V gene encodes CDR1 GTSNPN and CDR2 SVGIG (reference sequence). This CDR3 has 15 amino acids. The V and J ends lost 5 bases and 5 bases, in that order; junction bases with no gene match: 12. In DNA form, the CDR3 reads TGTGCCTGGGTTCCGGGGGGAGGGCCGGACAATGAGCAGTTCTTC. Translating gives CAWVPGGGPDNEQFF. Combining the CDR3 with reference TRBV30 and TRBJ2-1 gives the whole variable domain SQTIHQWPATLVQPVGSPLSLECTVEGTSNPNLYWYRQAAGRGLQLLFYSVGIGQISSEVPQNLSASRPQDRQFILSSKKLLLSDSGFYLCAWVPGGGPDNEQFFGPGTRLTVL.

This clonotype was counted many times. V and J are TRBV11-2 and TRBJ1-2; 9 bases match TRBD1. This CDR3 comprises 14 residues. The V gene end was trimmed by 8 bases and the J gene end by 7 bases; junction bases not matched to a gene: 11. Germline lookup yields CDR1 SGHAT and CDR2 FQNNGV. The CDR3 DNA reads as TGTGCCAGCGTCGGGACAGGGATCAGGGGTGGCTACACCTTC. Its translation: CASVGTGIRGGYTF.

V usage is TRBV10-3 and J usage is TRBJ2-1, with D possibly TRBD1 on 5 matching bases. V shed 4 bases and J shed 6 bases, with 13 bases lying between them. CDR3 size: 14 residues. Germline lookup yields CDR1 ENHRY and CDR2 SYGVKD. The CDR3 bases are TGTGCCATCAGTGTAATTGCAGGGCCCAATGAGCAGTTCTTC. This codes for CAISVIAGPNEQFF.

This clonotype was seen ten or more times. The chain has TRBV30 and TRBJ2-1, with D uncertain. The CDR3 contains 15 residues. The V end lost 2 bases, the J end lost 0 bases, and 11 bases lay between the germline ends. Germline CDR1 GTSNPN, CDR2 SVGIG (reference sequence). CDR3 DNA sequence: TGTGCCTGGAGTCTTTCAGCGAGCTCCTACAATGAGCAGTTCTTC. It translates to CAWSLSASSYNEQFF.

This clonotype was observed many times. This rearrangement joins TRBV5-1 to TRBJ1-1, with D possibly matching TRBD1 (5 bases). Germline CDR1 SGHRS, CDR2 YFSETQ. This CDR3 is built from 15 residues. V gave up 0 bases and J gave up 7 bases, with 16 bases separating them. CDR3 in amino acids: CASSLAISGGGEAFF. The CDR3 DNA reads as TGCGCCAGCAGCTTGGCCATATCAGGCGGGGGTGAAGCTTTCTTT.

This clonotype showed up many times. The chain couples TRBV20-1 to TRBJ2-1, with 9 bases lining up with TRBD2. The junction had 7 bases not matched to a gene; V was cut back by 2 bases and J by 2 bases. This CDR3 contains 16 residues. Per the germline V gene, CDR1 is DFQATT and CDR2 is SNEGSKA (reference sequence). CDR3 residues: CSARKVGTSPYNEQFF. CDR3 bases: TGCAGTGCTAGAAAGGTCGGGACTAGCCCCTACAATGAGCAGTTCTTC.

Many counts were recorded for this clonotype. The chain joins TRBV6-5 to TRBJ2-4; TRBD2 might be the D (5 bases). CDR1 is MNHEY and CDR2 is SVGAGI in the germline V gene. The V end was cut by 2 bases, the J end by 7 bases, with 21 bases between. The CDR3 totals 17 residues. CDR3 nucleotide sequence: TGTGCCAGCAGTTACACCTGGCCCGACGGGAATCGGAACATTCAGTACTTC. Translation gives CASSYTWPDGNRNIQYF.